This T cell receptor beta chain was identified during a study of blood T cell repertoires in COVID-19 (dated by TCRdb to the early 2020s). For context, the study as a whole: The collaborator samples originated in the United States, Italy and Spain and spanned the acute and convalescent phases of COVID-19. The material from the prospective study consisted of cDNA or gDNA derived from T cells, B-cell-depleted T cells, or PBMCs. The repertoires were released in a freely available public database meant as a resource for research on the immune response to SARS-CoV-2. The samples were drawn from the first 160 participants of the ongoing ImmuneRACE study and from over 950 subjects provided by 6 global collaborators. Where HLA class I and class II types were available, the types were taken from metadata supplied by the sample provider, not from assay-based typing. Nearly every sample came with metadata listing a de-identified subject ID, COVID-19 status, age in years and sex. Subjects who had been exposed to COVID-19, were actively infected with it, or had recovered from it provided the deeply sampled blood TCRbeta repertoires that made up the dataset. The study at large found these results: The amount of clinical and demographic metadata varied by source and participant and was provided uncurated.

Comment on this clone: There is no known antigen for this receptor. No quality values exist for individual bases; no much larger clone is one base distant.

The CDR3 holds 13 amino acids from the cysteine to the phenylalanine. Here the CDR3 DNA is all that survives: 39 bases in frame from base 1. V and J are trimmed by 6 bases and 7 bases, and the gene matches miss 8 bases of the junction. As encoded in the germline V gene (reference sequence), CDR1 is SEHNR while CDR2 is FQNEAQ. TCRbeta CDR3 regions were amplified from genomic DNA using the immunoSEQ Assay, a bias-controlled multiplex PCR. From the authors' description of their analysis: The number of nucleated cells in each sample was estimated from the amplification of reference gene primers within the assay. Sequence reads were collapsed and filtered to measure the absolute abundance of every unique TCRbeta CDR3 rearrangement. For each sample, productive Simpson clonality was calculated as the square root of Simpson's diversity index over productive rearrangements. This immuneACCESS table, as held by TCRdb, lists in-frame sequences with V and J called but not all clones. Of the missing ones, under half trace to an unresolved V gene in checked studies; the others have no known cause. The V and J calls and clone size were taken over from that table, and D and trimming were inferred from the DNA. This sample is represented by a few hundred thousand clones; 70% to 90% of them were singletons. The ten largest account for about 7% of the sample.

In the prospective study, participants were about 18 to 100 years old, resided in 24 geographic areas of the United States, and were enrolled through a virtual design. To assign participants to cohorts, the prospective study relied on clinical history that participants themselves reported in a screening survey and a study questionnaire. Exposed participants were defined as having been in contact with someone with a PCR-confirmed or clinician-diagnosed COVID-19 case within 2 weeks of study entry. Mobile phlebotomists in the prospective study collected whole blood, serum and a nasopharyngeal or oropharyngeal swab from every participant. Over a roughly 2-month period, participants in the prospective study had the option of providing additional blood draws and questionnaires. Prospective study blood samples were shipped either frozen or at room temperature before DNA extraction.

The sequenced sample was PBMCs or T cells enriched from blood (not recorded which). The chain is assembled from TRBV7-9 and TRBJ1-1; 7 nucleotides in the junction match TRBD1. The sequence came from a woman aged 50 to 60 who had been exposed to COVID-19. The sequenced DNA is TGTGCCAGCAGTAACAGGGGCATGGGTGAAGCTTTCTTT. It translates to CASSNRGMGEAFF.